The T cell receptor (beta chain) described here comes from a study of graft-versus-host responses after intestinal transplantation. Study-wide background: Tacrolimus and steroids were given for two to three years to all recipients after anti-thymocyte globulin induction. Study-level results: Patients with graft-donor T cell macrochimerism had high graft-versus-host to host-versus-graft clonal ratios in allografts. GvH clones occurred in recipient marrow; some first appeared in ileum or blood. Early post-transplant falls in HvG clones accompanied the peak levels of circulating GvH clones.

TCRdb's table, derived via immunoSEQ multiplex PCR, lists solely in-frame clones and lacks some. The sample lists nearly 30,000 clones, over 60% occurring once. Points on this clone: Its antigen is not identified.

The CDR3 extends over 15 amino acids. V was cut by 1 base and J by 5 bases, with 14 bases left in between. In germline, CDR1 is SGHTA, CDR2 FQGNSA. The authors processed graft tissue to release intraepithelial and lamina propria lymphocytes. The receptor's source is a human patient who received an intestinal transplant, so some T cells may come from the graft donor. The chain employs TRBV7-2 and TRBJ2-5, with D perhaps matching TRBD2 (6 bases). Sequenced here: ileum tissue, sampled 98 days after intestinal transplantation. CDR3 bases: TGTGCCAGCAGCTTAGTAGGGCGGGGTAGGGAGACCCAGTACTTC. Its protein is CASSLVGRGRETQYF.